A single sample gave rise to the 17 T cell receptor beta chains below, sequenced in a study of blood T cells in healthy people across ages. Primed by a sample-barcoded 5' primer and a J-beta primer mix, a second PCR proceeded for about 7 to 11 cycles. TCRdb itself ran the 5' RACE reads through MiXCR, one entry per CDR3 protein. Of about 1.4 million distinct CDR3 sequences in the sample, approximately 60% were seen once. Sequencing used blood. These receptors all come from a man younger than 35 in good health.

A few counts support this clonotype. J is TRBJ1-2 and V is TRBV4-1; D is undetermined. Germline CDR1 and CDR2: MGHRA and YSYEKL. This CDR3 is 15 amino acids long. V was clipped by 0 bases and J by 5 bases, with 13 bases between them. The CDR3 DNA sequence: TGCGCCAGCAGCCAAGAAGTAGCGGACCATTATGGCTACACCTTC. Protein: CASSQEVADHYGYTF.

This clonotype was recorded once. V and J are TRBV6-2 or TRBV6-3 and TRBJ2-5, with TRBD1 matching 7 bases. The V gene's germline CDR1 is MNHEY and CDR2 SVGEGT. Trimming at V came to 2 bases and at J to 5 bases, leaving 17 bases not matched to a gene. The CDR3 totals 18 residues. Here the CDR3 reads CASSYQSVGRGLGETQYF. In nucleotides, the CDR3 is TGTGCCAGCAGTTACCAGTCCGTAGGTAGGGGGCTTGGTGAGACCCAGTACTTC.

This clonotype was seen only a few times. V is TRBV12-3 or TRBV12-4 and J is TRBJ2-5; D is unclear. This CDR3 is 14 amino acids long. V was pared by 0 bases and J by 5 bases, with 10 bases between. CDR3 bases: TGTGCCAGCAGTTTAGCTGCTAACCGGGAGACCCAGTACTTC. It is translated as CASSLAANRETQYF.

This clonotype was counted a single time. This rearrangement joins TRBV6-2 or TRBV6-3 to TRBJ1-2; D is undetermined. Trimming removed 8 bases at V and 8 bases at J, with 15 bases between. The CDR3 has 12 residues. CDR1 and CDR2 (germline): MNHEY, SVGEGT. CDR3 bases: TGTGCCAGCGGGTCACCATCACGAGGCTACACCTTC. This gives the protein CASGSPSRGYTF.

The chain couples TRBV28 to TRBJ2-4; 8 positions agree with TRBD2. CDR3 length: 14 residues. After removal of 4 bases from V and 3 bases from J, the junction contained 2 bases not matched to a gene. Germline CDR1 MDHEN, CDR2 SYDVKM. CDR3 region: CASSSGGNKNIQYF. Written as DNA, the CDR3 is TGTGCCAGCAGTTCGGGGGGGAACAAAAACATTCAGTACTTC.

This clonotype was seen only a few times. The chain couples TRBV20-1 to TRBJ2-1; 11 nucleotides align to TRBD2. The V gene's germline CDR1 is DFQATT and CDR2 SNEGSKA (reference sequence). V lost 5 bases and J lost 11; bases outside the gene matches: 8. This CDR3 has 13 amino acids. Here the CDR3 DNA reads TGCAGTGCTCCACTAGCGGGGGCGACACAGCAGTTCTTC. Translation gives CSAPLAGATQQFF.

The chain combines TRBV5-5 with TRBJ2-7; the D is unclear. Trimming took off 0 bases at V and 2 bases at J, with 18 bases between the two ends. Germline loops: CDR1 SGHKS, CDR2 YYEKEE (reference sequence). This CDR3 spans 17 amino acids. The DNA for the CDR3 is TGTGCCAGCAGCTTGGTAAACGGTCGGCCGAAGGCCTACGAGCAGTACTTC. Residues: CASSLVNGRPKAYEQYF.

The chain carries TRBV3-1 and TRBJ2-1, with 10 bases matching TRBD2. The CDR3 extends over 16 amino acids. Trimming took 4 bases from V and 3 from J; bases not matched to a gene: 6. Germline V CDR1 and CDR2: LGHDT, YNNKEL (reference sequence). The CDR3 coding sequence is TGTGCCAGCAGCCTCCCCCTAGCGGGAGACTACAATGAGCAGTTCTTC. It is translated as CASSLPLAGDYNEQFF.

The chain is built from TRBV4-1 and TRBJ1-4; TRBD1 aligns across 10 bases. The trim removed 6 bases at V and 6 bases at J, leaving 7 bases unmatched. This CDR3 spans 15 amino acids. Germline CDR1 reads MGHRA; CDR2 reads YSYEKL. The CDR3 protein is CASSPIDRGHEKLFF. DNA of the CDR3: TGCGCCAGCAGTCCTATCGACAGGGGGCATGAAAAACTGTTTTTT.

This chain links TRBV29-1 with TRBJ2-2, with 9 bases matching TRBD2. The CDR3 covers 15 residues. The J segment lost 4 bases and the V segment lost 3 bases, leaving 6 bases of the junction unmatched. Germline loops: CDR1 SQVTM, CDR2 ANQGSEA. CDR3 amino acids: CSVELAGGTTGELFF. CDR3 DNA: TGCAGCGTTGAGCTGGCGGGAGGGACCACCGGGGAGCTGTTTTTT.

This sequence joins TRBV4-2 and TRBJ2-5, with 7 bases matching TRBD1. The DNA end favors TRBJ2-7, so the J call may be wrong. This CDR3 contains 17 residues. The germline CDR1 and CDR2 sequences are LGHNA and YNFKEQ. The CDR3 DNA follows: TGTGCCAGCAGCCCTCTTTTTGGGGCAGGGGGAAGGGACGAGCAGTACTTC. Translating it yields CASSPLFGAGGRDEQYF.

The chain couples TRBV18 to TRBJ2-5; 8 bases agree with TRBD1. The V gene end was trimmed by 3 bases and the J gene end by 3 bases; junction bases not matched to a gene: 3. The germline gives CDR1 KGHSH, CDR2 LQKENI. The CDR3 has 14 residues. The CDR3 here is CASSPVDREETQYF. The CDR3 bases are TGTGCCAGCTCACCGGTGGACAGGGAAGAGACCCAGTACTTC.

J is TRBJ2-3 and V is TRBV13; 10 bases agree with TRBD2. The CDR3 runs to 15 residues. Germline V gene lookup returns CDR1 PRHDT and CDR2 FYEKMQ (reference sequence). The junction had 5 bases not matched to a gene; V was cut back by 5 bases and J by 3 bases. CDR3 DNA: TGTGCCAGCAGCCACGAGACTAGCGGGACAGATACGCAGTATTTT. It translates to CASSHETSGTDTQYF.

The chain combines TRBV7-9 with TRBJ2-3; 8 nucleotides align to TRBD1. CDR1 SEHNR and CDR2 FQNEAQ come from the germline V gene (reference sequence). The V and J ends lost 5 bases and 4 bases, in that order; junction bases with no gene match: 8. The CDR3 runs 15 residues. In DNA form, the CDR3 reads TGTGCCAGCAGCCTATACGCAGGGGGCGCAGATACGCAGTATTTT. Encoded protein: CASSLYAGGADTQYF.

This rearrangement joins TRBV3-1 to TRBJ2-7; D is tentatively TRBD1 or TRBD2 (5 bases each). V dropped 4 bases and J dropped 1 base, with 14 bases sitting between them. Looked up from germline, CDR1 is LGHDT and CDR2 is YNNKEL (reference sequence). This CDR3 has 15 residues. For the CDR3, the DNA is TGTGCCAGCAGCCGGAGCGGCACAGGATCCTACGAGCAGTACTTC. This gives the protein CASSRSGTGSYEQYF.

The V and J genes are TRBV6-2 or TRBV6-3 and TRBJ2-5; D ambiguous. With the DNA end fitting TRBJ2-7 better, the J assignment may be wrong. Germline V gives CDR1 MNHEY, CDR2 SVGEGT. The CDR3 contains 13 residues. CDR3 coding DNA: TGTGCCAGCAGTCGGCGTGGGGTTGTCGAGCAGTACTTC. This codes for CASSRRGVVEQYF.

For the CDR3, the DNA is TGCAGTGCTAGGGACACCTTTCTATACGAGCAGTACTTC. This encodes CSARDTFLYEQYF. V usage is TRBV20-1 and J usage is TRBJ2-5; a weak D match, TRBD1 (5 bases). The J call is doubtful: the DNA matches TRBJ2-7 better. CDR3 length: 13 residues. Germline loops: CDR1 DFQATT, CDR2 SNEGSKA (reference sequence).